These 7 T cell receptor beta chains were all obtained from the same sample, sequenced in a study of cytomegalovirus exposure and HLA in healthy donors. Primers included in the PCR were 60 Vbeta and 13 Jbeta primers. TCRdb's table, derived via immunoSEQ multiplex PCR, lists solely in-frame clones and lacks some. The table lists tens of thousands of clones, 67% of them singletons, with approximately 7% in the top ten. Sequencing was carried out using PBMCs. The source of these receptors is a woman aged 50 to 60 in good health and CMV-seropositive.

This chain connects TRBV9 to TRBJ1-2, with D uncertain. The CDR3 is 12 residues long. The V gene's germline CDR1 is SGDLS and CDR2 YYNGEE. V was clipped by 0 bases and J by 7 bases, with 7 bases between them. CDR3 DNA sequence: TGTGCCAGCAGCGTAGGTATCGGTGGCTACACCTTC. This sequence encodes CASSVGIGGYTF.

The gene calls are TRBV5-6 and TRBJ2-1; 7 bases line up with TRBD2. V lost 4 bases to trimming and J lost 5 bases; unmatched junction nucleotides: 9. This CDR3 spans 15 amino acids. Germline CDR1 SGHDT, CDR2 YYEEEE. Here the CDR3 DNA reads TGTGCCAGCAGCCGCCCGGGACTACGTAACAATGAGCAGTTCTTC. Its protein product is CASSRPGLRNNEQFF.

The genes are TRBV9 and TRBJ1-4; TRBD1 might be the D (5 bases). Looked up from germline, CDR1 is SGDLS and CDR2 is YYNGEE. The CDR3 is 15 amino acids. V gave up 3 bases and J gave up 6 bases, with 15 bases separating them. This CDR3 reads CASSDPGGGDEKLFF. CDR3 in DNA: TGTGCCAGCAGCGACCCCGGGGGAGGGGATGAAAAACTGTTTTTT.

The chain couples TRBV6-5 to TRBJ1-4; possibly TRBD1 for D (6 bases). CDR1 and CDR2 (germline): MNHEY, SVGAGI. The CDR3 extends over 15 amino acids. Trimming pared 5 bases from V and 7 bases from J, leaving 17 bases between. The CDR3: CASSRLGGSGEKLFF. CDR3 coding DNA: TGTGCCAGCAGTCGCCTAGGGGGATCAGGTGAAAAACTGTTTTTT.

V and J are TRBV4-1 and TRBJ1-2; tentatively, D is TRBD1 (5 bases). V was cut by 4 bases and J by 1 base, with 13 bases left in between. The CDR3 extends over 15 amino acids. Germline CDR1 MGHRA, CDR2 YSYEKL. The CDR3 region has the DNA TGCGCCAGCAGCCCACGGGCGGGGGATAACTATGGCTACACCTTC. Its protein is CASSPRAGDNYGYTF.

The chain links TRBV13 to TRBJ2-5; possible D gene TRBD1, 5 bases. The J call is in doubt because the DNA end fits TRBJ2-7 better. Germline V gene sequence: CDR1 PRHDT, CDR2 FYEKMQ (reference sequence). The CDR3 contains 15 residues. The CDR3 is CASSLGQGLSYEQYF. As DNA, the CDR3 is TGTGCCAGCAGCTTAGGGCAGGGTCTTTCCTACGAGCAGTACTTC.

This clone showed up just a few times. The rearrangement uses TRBV6-1 and TRBJ1-4, with TRBD1 as a possible D gene (6 bases). Germline loops: CDR1 MNHNS, CDR2 SASEGT. Trimming took off 8 bases at V and 7 bases at J, with 14 bases between the two ends. The CDR3 is made up of 13 amino acids. The CDR3 here is CASWEGGREKLFF. CDR3 in DNA: TGTGCCAGCTGGGAGGGGGGCCGTGAAAAACTGTTTTTT.